Below are 32 T cell receptor beta chains sequenced from a single sample in a study of control samples from healthy donors and cancer patients. Here immunoSEQ multiplex PCR was the method, and the copy in TCRdb shows in-frame clones only, minus some. In the table there are about 150,000 clones, 93% of which are singletons. The sample comprised blood. The receptors were gathered from a man in his fifties or sixties in good health.

The chain employs TRBV5-1 and TRBJ2-7; D unresolved. The CDR3 has 13 amino acids. CDR1 is SGHRS and CDR2 is YFSETQ in the germline V gene. V was clipped by 2 bases and J by 2 bases, with 8 bases between them. CDR3 in amino acids: CASSFTETYEQYF. The CDR3, as DNA: TGCGCCAGCAGCTTCACGGAAACCTACGAGCAGTACTTC.

The rearrangement uses TRBV4-2 and TRBJ2-7; 7 bases agree with TRBD1. This CDR3 region has 14 residues. The V and J ends lost 0 bases and 7 bases, in that order; junction bases with no gene match: 6. Germline values: CDR1 LGHNA, CDR2 YNFKEQ. CDR3 residues: CASSQDWDSTEQYF. CDR3 sequence (DNA): TGTGCCAGCAGCCAAGACTGGGACAGCACTGAGCAGTACTTC.

V gene TRBV6-5 combines with J gene TRBJ1-2, with D possibly matching TRBD1 (6 bases). The V end was cut by 8 bases, the J end by 2 bases, with 15 bases between. The CDR3 loop spans 14 amino acids. The germline V gene encodes CDR1 MNHEY and CDR2 SVGAGI. Here the CDR3 reads CASWEQGLNYGYTF. The CDR3 bases are TGTGCCAGCTGGGAACAGGGATTAAACTATGGCTACACCTTC.

This clone was seen a handful of times. J is TRBJ1-6 and V is TRBV7-2; 8 bases align to TRBD1. Looked up from germline, CDR1 is SGHTA and CDR2 is FQGNSA. V shed 1 base, J shed 0 bases, and the junction held 8 bases outside the gene matches. The CDR3 length is 19 residues. The CDR3 coding sequence is TGTGCCAGCAGCTTAGGGACAGGGAGGGCCAACTCCTATAATTCACCCCTCCACTTT. As protein: CASSLGTGRANSYNSPLHF.

This clone was seen only once. The chain links TRBV13 to TRBJ2-3; possibly TRBD1 or TRBD2 for D (5 bases each). This CDR3 is 13 amino acids long. Trimming left V 2 bases short and J 11 bases short, with 14 bases between. Germline V gene lookup returns CDR1 PRHDT and CDR2 FYEKMQ (reference sequence). In DNA, the CDR3 is TGTGCCAGCAGCTTAATCCGGGGCCGGGGGCAGTATTTT. Its translation is CASSLIRGRGQYF. Using reference TRBV13 and TRBJ2-3 for the parts outside the CDR3, the full variable domain is AAGVIQSPRHLIKEKRETATLKCYPIPRHDTVYWYQQGPGQDPQFLISFYEKMQSDKGSIPDRFSAQQFSDYHSELNMSSLELGDSALYFCASSLIRGRGQYFGPGTRLTVL.

This clone was observed a single time. Relative to the germline gene, one junction end is altered; a read error may explain this. The V call is TRBV7-7, the J call TRBJ2-5; D possibly corresponds to TRBD1 (5 bases). The V gene's germline CDR1 is SSHAT and CDR2 FNYEAQ (reference sequence). CDR3 length equals 15 residues. CDR3 in amino acids: CASSIGREFQETQYF. CDR3 nucleotide sequence: TGTGCTAGCAGCATCGGCAGGGAATTCCAAGAGACCCAGTACTTC.

This clone was found once. This chain uses TRBV2 with TRBJ2-1; no firm D call. The ends were cut back, 1 base at V and 3 bases at J, with 7 bases in the middle. This CDR3 has 14 amino acids. Per the germline V gene, CDR1 is SNHLY and CDR2 is FYNNEI. The CDR3 protein is CASSEESVYNEQFF. CDR3 nucleotides: TGTGCCAGCAGTGAAGAGTCTGTCTACAATGAGCAGTTCTTC.

The chain has TRBV20-1 and TRBJ1-4, with a possible D match to TRBD1 (6 bases). The CDR3 covers 17 residues. In germline, CDR1 is DFQATT, CDR2 SNEGSKA (reference sequence). Trimming removed 3 bases from V and 6 bases from J, with 23 bases in between. The CDR3 spells CSASGGPTTGDYEKLFF. DNA for the CDR3: TGCAGTGCTAGTGGGGGCCCCACCACGGGGGACTATGAAAAACTGTTTTTT.

This clone has a single count. The rearrangement joins TRBV9 to TRBJ1-1, with TRBD1 identical over 7 bases. Germline V gene data show CDR1 as SGDLS and CDR2 as YYNGEE. The CDR3 runs 12 residues. V lost 6 bases and J lost 2; bases outside the gene matches: 1. CDR3 protein: CASTGGNTEAFF. The CDR3 bases are TGTGCCAGCACAGGGGGAAACACTGAAGCTTTCTTT. Complete variable domain (other parts from reference TRBV9 and TRBJ1-1): DSGVTQTPKHLITATGQRVTLRCSPRSGDLSVYWYQQSLDQGLQFLIQYYNGEERAKGNILERFSAQQFPDLHSELNLSSLELGDSALYFCASTGGNTEAFFGQGTRLTVV.

V and J are TRBV7-9 and TRBJ2-3, with TRBD1 matching over 8 bases. CDR3 length: 15 residues. V trimming: 4 bases; J trimming: 3 bases; junction bases outside the gene matches: 6. In germline, CDR1 is SEHNR, CDR2 FQNEAQ (reference sequence). CDR3 sequence (DNA): TGTGCCAGCAGCTCTTTACAGGGGGTAACAGATACGCAGTATTTT. Protein product: CASSSLQGVTDTQYF.

The rearrangement joins TRBV5-1 to TRBJ1-6; no clear D. Germline V lookup: CDR1 SGHRS, CDR2 YFSETQ. Trimming removed 0 bases at V and 5 bases at J, with 9 bases between. This CDR3 contains 15 residues. Written as DNA, the CDR3 is TGCGCCAGCAGCTTGGCCGGGCAGAATAATTCACCCCTCCACTTT. Its protein product is CASSLAGQNNSPLHF.

This clone has more than one count but fewer than ten. The rearrangement links TRBV5-1 to TRBJ1-2; D remains ambiguous. V lost 0 bases, J lost 3 bases, and 3 bases lay in between. Germline CDR1 and CDR2: SGHRS and YFSETQ. The CDR3 sequence is 12 residues long. In nucleotides, the CDR3 is TGCGCCAGCAGCTTGGAGGACTATGGCTACACCTTC. Encoded protein: CASSLEDYGYTF.

V is TRBV10-1 and J is TRBJ1-2; D call uncertain. This CDR3 region has 14 residues. The ends were cut back, 8 bases at V and 2 bases at J, with 15 bases in the middle. CDR1 and CDR2 from the germline V gene are WNHNN and SYGVQD (reference sequence). CDR3 sequence (DNA): TGCGCCAGCCAAAGACCGGGCAGAAACTATGGCTACACCTTC. Its protein is CASQRPGRNYGYTF.

The chain links TRBV5-4 to TRBJ2-5, with 11 bases lining up with TRBD2. CDR1 is SGHNT and CDR2 is YYREEE in the germline V gene (reference sequence). V was pared by 0 bases and J by 0 bases, with 4 bases of the junction left unmatched. The length of the CDR3 is 17 residues. The CDR3 sequence: CASSLAPSGRNQETQYF. Here the CDR3 DNA reads TGTGCCAGCAGCTTGGCTCCTAGCGGGAGGAACCAAGAGACCCAGTACTTC.

The chain couples TRBV4-1 to TRBJ2-7; 14 nucleotides align to TRBD2. V gave up 5 bases and J gave up 4 bases; unmatched junction bases: 4. Germline V lookup: CDR1 MGHRA, CDR2 YSYEKL. The CDR3 covers 15 residues. The CDR3 DNA reads TGCGCCAGCAGCGTAGGGACTAGCGGGAGTTACGAGCAGTACTTC. It encodes CASSVGTSGSYEQYF.

The chain uses TRBV27 and TRBJ2-7; 10 bases are shared with TRBD1. The germline V gene encodes CDR1 MNHEY and CDR2 SMNVEV (reference sequence). The CDR3 runs 16 residues. V trimming: 5 bases; J trimming: 2 bases; junction bases outside the gene matches: 9. CDR3: CASSPRTGGNAYEQYF. CDR3 coding DNA: TGTGCCAGCAGTCCAAGGACAGGGGGAAATGCCTACGAGCAGTACTTC.

This chain links TRBV2 with TRBJ1-2; D gene uncertain. CDR3 length: 15 amino acids. Germline assignment: CDR1 SNHLY and CDR2 FYNNEI. V was trimmed by 4 bases and J by 1 base, leaving 13 bases between them. The CDR3 DNA follows: TGTGCCAGCAGTGTAGGCAGGACCCTTAACTATGGCTACACCTTC. Translated, it gives CASSVGRTLNYGYTF.

The rearrangement uses TRBV6-6 and TRBJ2-7; 10 bases agree with TRBD1. Germline values: CDR1 MNHNY, CDR2 SVGAGI (reference sequence). J lost 4 bases, V lost 5 bases, and 8 bases had no gene match. The CDR3 runs to 15 residues. CDR3: CASSKPGQGTYEQYF. CDR3 nucleotide sequence: TGTGCCAGCAGTAAACCGGGACAGGGGACATACGAGCAGTACTTC.

This clone was recorded once. V gene TRBV29-1 combines with J gene TRBJ2-7; D perhaps matches TRBD2 (6 bases). From germline, CDR1 is SQVTM and CDR2 ANQGSEA. There are 15 residues in the CDR3. Trimming pared 6 bases from V and 0 bases from J, leaving 18 bases between. The CDR3 DNA sequence: TGCAGCGTCGCCGGACAACGGGGGAACTCCTACGAGCAGTACTTC. Translated: CSVAGQRGNSYEQYF.

The chain uses TRBV4-2 and TRBJ2-5; 14 nucleotides line up with TRBD2. Looked up from germline, CDR1 is LGHNA and CDR2 is YNFKEQ. Trimming took 0 bases from V and 5 from J; bases not matched to a gene: 2. The CDR3 contains 16 residues. The CDR3 loop reads CASSQDRLAGGETQYF. The DNA of the CDR3 is TGTGCCAGCAGCCAAGATAGACTAGCGGGAGGGGAGACCCAGTACTTC.

V is TRBV9 and J is TRBJ2-7; D perhaps matches TRBD2 (5 bases). Germline V CDR1 and CDR2: SGDLS, YYNGEE. The CDR3 length is 14 residues. V lost 0 bases to trimming and J lost 7 bases, with 14 bases between them. For the CDR3, the DNA is TGTGCCAGCAGCGTAGGGGATAGCGCGAGGGAGCAGTACTTC. Translation gives CASSVGDSAREQYF.

This chain links TRBV25-1 with TRBJ2-1; perhaps TRBD2 as D (5 bases). Germline V gene lookup returns CDR1 MGHDK and CDR2 SYGVNS. Trimming removed 6 bases at V and 7 bases at J, with 16 bases between. This CDR3 region has 14 residues. CDR3 sequence reads: CASSPRIRGNEQFF. The CDR3, as DNA: TGTGCCAGCAGCCCTAGAATACGAGGGAATGAGCAGTTCTTC.

This chain links TRBV18 with TRBJ2-3; 9 bases map to TRBD2. Trimming took 0 bases from V and 8 from J; bases not matched to a gene: 6. Germline values: CDR1 KGHSH, CDR2 LQKENI. The CDR3 is made up of 15 amino acids. For the CDR3, the DNA is TGTGCCAGCTCACCACCTAGCGGGAGTCCCCCTACGCAGTATTTT. It translates to CASSPPSGSPPTQYF.

The chain employs TRBV4-2 and TRBJ2-5; D ambiguous. Germline V gene lookup returns CDR1 LGHNA and CDR2 YNFKEQ. The CDR3 sequence is 15 residues long. V dropped 0 bases and J dropped 2 bases, with 10 bases sitting between them. CDR3 nucleotide sequence: TGTGCCAGCAGCCAAGATGGCGGTCATCAAGAGACCCAGTACTTC. Encoded protein: CASSQDGGHQETQYF.

The genes are TRBV20-1 and TRBJ1-1, with D uncertain. Deletions cut 5 bases from V and 0 bases from J, with 13 bases between. Germline lookup yields CDR1 DFQATT and CDR2 SNEGSKA (reference sequence). This CDR3 spans 14 amino acids. The CDR3 DNA sequence: TGCAGTGCTGGTGGGTCATTGATGAACACTGAAGCTTTCTTT. Its translation is CSAGGSLMNTEAFF.

The rearrangement links TRBV28 to TRBJ1-5, with a possible D match to TRBD1 (5 bases). CDR1 is MDHEN and CDR2 is SYDVKM in the germline V gene. The CDR3 is made up of 14 amino acids. Trimming took 5 bases from V and 7 from J, leaving 15 bases between them. The CDR3 nucleotides read TGTGCCAGCAGTCCACAGGCTCAAGGGCAGCCCCAGCATTTT. Its protein product is CASSPQAQGQPQHF.

The chain carries TRBV6-2 or TRBV6-3 and TRBJ2-4, with TRBD1 as a possible D gene (6 bases). V lost 5 bases and J lost 1, with 18 bases in between. This CDR3 spans 17 amino acids. Germline CDR1 and CDR2: MNHEY and SVGEGT. The CDR3 nucleotides are TGTGCCAGCAGTATCAATAGGGGGTTGGCTGCCAAAAACATTCAGTACTTC. Translated: CASSINRGLAAKNIQYF.

Only a few counts were recorded for this clone. The V gene is TRBV11-2, the J gene TRBJ1-2; a weak D match, TRBD1 (6 bases). The CDR3 extends over 12 amino acids. CDR1 and CDR2 (germline): SGHAT, FQNNGV. The V end lost 1 base, the J end lost 8 bases, and 8 bases lay between the germline ends. CDR3 protein: CASSLGTVGYTF. The CDR3, as DNA: TGTGCCAGCAGCTTAGGGACAGTCGGCTACACCTTC.

The chain uses TRBV5-6 and TRBJ2-3; D may be TRBD1 (6 bases). This CDR3 contains 16 residues. Trimming shortened V by 4 bases and J by 1 base, and 16 bases separated the two germline ends. Germline V gene data show CDR1 as SGHDT and CDR2 as YYEEEE. Written as DNA, the CDR3 is TGTGCCAGCAGCCTTGGGACATTACCTGGCACAGATACGCAGTATTTT. Encoded protein: CASSLGTLPGTDTQYF. Filled out from reference TRBV5-6 and TRBJ2-3, the complete variable domain reads DAGVTQSPTHLIKTRGQQVTLRCSPKSGHDTVSWYQQALGQGPQFIFQYYEEEERQRGNFPDRFSGHQFPNYSSELNVNALLLGDSALYLCASSLGTLPGTDTQYFGPGTRLTVL.

V and J are TRBV10-1 and TRBJ2-1; 7 bases are shared with TRBD1. V shed 0 bases, J shed 1 base, and the junction held 3 bases outside the gene matches. The CDR3 spans 16 residues. Germline V lookup: CDR1 WNHNN, CDR2 SYGVQD (reference sequence). Here the CDR3 DNA reads TGCGCCAGCAGTGAGTCAACAGGGGCTTCCTACAATGAGCAGTTCTTC. Translated: CASSESTGASYNEQFF.

This chain links TRBV19 with TRBJ1-2, with TRBD1 matching 11 bases. CDR3 length: 15 amino acids. Germline CDR1 and CDR2: LNHDA and SQIVND (reference sequence). The V and J ends lost 4 bases and 2 bases, in that order; junction bases with no gene match: 3. For the CDR3, the DNA is TGTGCCAGTAGTACGGACAGGGGGCGCAACTATGGCTACACCTTC. Amino acid sequence: CASSTDRGRNYGYTF.

This chain uses TRBV7-2 with TRBJ1-5; no clear D. CDR3 length: 13 amino acids. Between the trimmed V and J ends, which lost 1 base and 3 bases, there was a span of 4 bases. Germline V gene lookup returns CDR1 SGHTA and CDR2 FQGNSA. The CDR3 coding sequence is TGTGCCAGCAGCTTAGGACCCAATCAGCCCCAGCATTTT. As protein: CASSLGPNQPQHF.